The 30 T cell receptor beta chains in this list originate from one sample, sequenced in a study of cytotoxic CD8 clonotypes in ibrutinib-treated CLL (dated by TCRdb to about 2021). The library was generated by the immunoSEQ multiplex PCR assay. In its TCRdb copy, this immuneACCESS table keeps in-frame sequences only and misses some clones. Where compared with another copy, unresolved V genes explain less than half of these, and the others have no known cause. This sample gives fewer than 85,000 clones in total; around 79% of them show up just once. The ten most abundant clones make up more than 4.5% of the sample. Interpreted using the paper, the time point label stands for: 12 months on ibrutinib. The specimen was PBMCs, collected after 12 months of ibrutinib treatment. The origin of the receptors is a human donor with chronic lymphocytic leukemia.

The V gene is TRBV6-5, the J gene TRBJ2-7, with 7 bases identical to TRBD2. CDR1 is MNHEY and CDR2 is SVGAGI in the germline V gene. V lost 2 bases, J lost 3 bases, and 7 bases stayed unmatched. This CDR3 comprises 15 residues. In nucleotides, the CDR3 is TGTGCCAGCAGTTACATGTCTAGCGGCCTCTACGAGCAGTACTTC. It encodes CASSYMSSGLYEQYF.

This chain links TRBV4-2 with TRBJ2-1; TRBD1 or TRBD2 may be the D gene (6 bases each). The CDR3 runs to 15 residues. Trimming shortened V by 2 bases and J by 7 bases, and 15 bases separated the two germline ends. The germline CDR1 and CDR2 sequences are LGHNA and YNFKEQ. The CDR3 nucleotides read TGTGCCAGCAGCCAACCGGGGGCACGGGGTAATGAGCAGTTCTTC. This sequence encodes CASSQPGARGNEQFF.

This rearrangement joins TRBV7-3 to TRBJ1-2, with D perhaps matching TRBD1 (5 bases). The CDR3 totals 14 residues. CDR1 is SGHTA and CDR2 is FQGTGA in the germline V gene. Trimming removed 5 bases at V and 4 bases at J, with 14 bases between. The CDR3 bases are TGTGCCAGCAGCACCGGAGGCGGGGGCTATGGCTACACCTTC. As protein: CASSTGGGGYGYTF.

The CDR3 DNA sequence: TGTGCCAGCAGCTTTCAGGGTGGGGCCAACGTCCTGACTTTC. This codes for CASSFQGGANVLTF. The rearrangement links TRBV7-3 to TRBJ2-6; a weak D match, TRBD1 (5 bases). Germline CDR1 reads SGHTA; CDR2 reads FQGTGA. The length of the CDR3 is 14 residues. The V end lost 3 bases, the J end lost 3 bases, and 6 bases lay between the germline ends.

The chain carries TRBV6-5 and TRBJ1-3; no reliable D call. Germline CDR1 reads MNHEY; CDR2 reads SVGAGI. The CDR3 runs 14 residues. Trimming cost V 6 bases and J 3 bases, with 12 bases left between them. CDR3 DNA: TGTGCCAGCAGGCGGACGGTATTTGGAAACACCATATATTTT. Amino acid sequence: CASRRTVFGNTIYF.

The chain has TRBV28 and TRBJ1-2; D ambiguous. V was trimmed by 1 base and J by 8 bases, leaving 17 bases between them. The CDR3 consists of 15 residues. Germline assignment: CDR1 MDHEN and CDR2 SYDVKM. DNA for the CDR3: TGTGCCAGCAGTTTATTCTCTCGGGCCGAAGGGGGCTACACCTTC. It specifies CASSLFSRAEGGYTF.

In its sample, this clone was seen once. The chain carries TRBV6-6 and TRBJ2-2; 10 nucleotides align to TRBD2. Germline V gene lookup returns CDR1 MNHNY and CDR2 SVGAGI (reference sequence). CDR3 length: 11 residues. The J segment lost 15 bases and the V segment lost 6 bases, leaving 4 bases of the junction unmatched. CDR3 DNA: TGTGCCAGCAGCCCCAGCGGGGGGGTGTTTTTT. Protein sequence: CASSPSGGVFF.

The genes are TRBV28 and TRBJ1-1, with 11 bases that match TRBD1. Trimming took 6 bases from V and 4 from J; bases not matched to a gene: 10. The germline gives CDR1 MDHEN, CDR2 SYDVKM. This CDR3 is 16 amino acids long. CDR3 nucleotide sequence: TGTGCCAGCAGCCCACTCGTCGGGACAGGGGGCACTGAAGCTTTCTTT. The encoded protein is CASSPLVGTGGTEAFF.

This clone appeared a few times. This chain connects TRBV11-1 to TRBJ2-7, with D unclear. The V gene lost 1 base and the J gene lost 2 bases, with 9 bases spanning the gap. The CDR3 loop spans 14 amino acids. Germline V CDR1 and CDR2: SGHAT, FQDESV (reference sequence). The CDR3 sequence: CASSLGLRPYEQYF. The CDR3 nucleotides read TGTGCCAGCAGCTTAGGTCTGCGGCCCTACGAGCAGTACTTC.

V usage is TRBV19 and J usage is TRBJ2-7; D is unclear. Trimming took off 3 bases at V and 3 bases at J, with 6 bases between the two ends. The CDR3 extends over 12 amino acids. Germline V gene sequence: CDR1 LNHDA, CDR2 SQIVND (reference sequence). The CDR3 DNA is TGTGCCAGTAGTATGGACGGCTACGAGCAGTACTTC. Protein product: CASSMDGYEQYF.

This chain joins TRBV5-1 and TRBJ2-1, with TRBD2 as a possible D gene (5 bases). Germline CDR1 is SGHRS and CDR2 is YFSETQ. V lost 6 bases and J lost 6, with 19 bases in between. CDR3 size: 15 residues. CDR3 residues: CASTPDSEPGNEQFF. For the CDR3, the DNA is TGCGCCAGCACCCCGGACTCCGAGCCGGGCAATGAGCAGTTCTTC.

The chain is built from TRBV27 and TRBJ1-1; D is perhaps TRBD1 (5 bases). CDR1 MNHEY and CDR2 SMNVEV come from the germline V gene (reference sequence). V was pared by 7 bases and J by 4 bases, with 22 bases between. The CDR3 sequence is 16 residues long. The CDR3 coding sequence is TGTGCCAGCATCGGGGACCTTGGGCCCCCGGGCACTGAAGCTTTCTTT. The encoded protein is CASIGDLGPPGTEAFF.

The V call is TRBV4-2, the J call TRBJ1-5; 9 bases map to TRBD1. CDR3 length: 15 residues. The germline V gene encodes CDR1 LGHNA and CDR2 YNFKEQ. The V segment lost 1 base and the J segment 7 bases; nucleotides outside the gene matches: 5. The CDR3 is CASSQGGGQGQPQHF. Written as DNA, the CDR3 is TGTGCCAGCAGCCAAGGTGGGGGACAGGGCCAGCCCCAGCATTTT.

This rearrangement joins TRBV15 to TRBJ2-7; D perhaps matches TRBD1 (6 bases). The germline V and J ends were trimmed by 1 base and 5 bases, with 15 bases remaining between them. Per germline, CDR1 LNHNV and CDR2 YYDKDF (reference sequence). The CDR3 is 15 residues long. CDR3 loop: CATSRGPPDSHEQYF. The CDR3 DNA reads as TGTGCCACCAGCAGAGGCCCCCCGGACAGCCACGAGCAGTACTTC.

This chain links TRBV29-1 with TRBJ2-7; the D is unclear. Germline-derived CDR1 and CDR2 are SQVTM and ANQGSEA. This CDR3 spans 11 amino acids. V lost 4 bases and J 2 bases, leaving 6 bases between the germline ends. The CDR3 protein is CSVVGTYEQYF. The DNA of the CDR3 is TGCAGCGTTGTCGGCACCTACGAGCAGTACTTC.

The rearrangement joins TRBV18 to TRBJ2-1; 9 bases align to TRBD2. The CDR3 extends over 16 amino acids. Germline CDR1 KGHSH, CDR2 LQKENI. V shed 1 base, J shed 5 bases, and the junction held 6 bases outside the gene matches. CDR3 DNA: TGTGCCAGCTCACCACAAAGCGGGAGGTCCCACAATGAGCAGTTCTTC. Residues: CASSPQSGRSHNEQFF.

The CDR3 sequence: CASSLTPGQNTEAFF. CDR3 in DNA: TGTGCCAGCAGCTTAACCCCGGGACAGAACACTGAAGCTTTCTTT. This chain links TRBV11-2 with TRBJ1-1; D is perhaps TRBD1 (6 bases). There are 15 residues in the CDR3. Trimming cost V 2 bases and J 1 base, with 11 bases left between them. From germline, CDR1 is SGHAT and CDR2 FQNNGV.

V gene TRBV7-9 combines with J gene TRBJ1-1; D might be TRBD1 (5 bases). Trimming removed 8 bases from V and 5 bases from J, with 9 bases in between. The germline CDR1 and CDR2 sequences are SEHNR and FQNEAQ (reference sequence). The CDR3 has 11 amino acids. The CDR3 reads CASQRGTEAFF. In DNA form, the CDR3 reads TGTGCCAGCCAAAGGGGTACTGAAGCTTTCTTT.

The chain couples TRBV7-2 to TRBJ2-4; D is unresolved. Germline lookup yields CDR1 SGHTA and CDR2 FQGNSA. V was pared by 5 bases and J by 12 bases, with 14 bases between. The CDR3 loop spans 12 amino acids. The CDR3 here is CASSAQSLTQYF. CDR3 DNA: TGTGCCAGCAGCGCACAGTCACTTACTCAGTACTTC.

The rearrangement links TRBV5-1 to TRBJ2-2; TRBD2 aligns across 8 bases. The germline gives CDR1 SGHRS, CDR2 YFSETQ. The trim removed 6 bases at V and 6 bases at J, leaving 13 bases unmatched. The CDR3 length is 16 residues. CDR3 coding DNA: TGCGCCAGCACCCCTCAGACTAGCGCGGGGTCCGGGGAGCTGTTTTTT. Amino acid sequence: CASTPQTSAGSGELFF.

This chain links TRBV5-5 with TRBJ1-4; D remains unclear. Germline values: CDR1 SGHKS, CDR2 YYEKEE (reference sequence). The V end was cut by 0 bases, the J end by 8 bases, with 14 bases between. This CDR3 contains 15 residues. The CDR3 bases are TGTGCCAGCAGCTTGGGTACAGTGATCTCCGAAAAACTGTTTTTT. Its translation is CASSLGTVISEKLFF.

The J gene is TRBJ2-5, the V gene TRBV6-1; D ambiguous. CDR3 size: 13 residues. Germline CDR1 reads MNHNS; CDR2 reads SASEGT. V was shortened by 6 bases and J by 1 base, with 9 bases between the two germline ends. The CDR3 spells CASRDVAQETQYF. CDR3 in DNA: TGTGCCAGCAGGGACGTGGCCCAAGAGACCCAGTACTTC.

The sample holds one count of this clone. The CDR3 is CASSGEGQAFF. CDR3 DNA sequence: TGTGCCAGCTCAGGAGAGGGGCAAGCTTTCTTT. This chain uses TRBV18 with TRBJ1-1; a weak D match, TRBD1 (5 bases). V gave up 5 bases and J gave up 9 bases, with 10 bases separating them. The CDR3 is made up of 11 amino acids. Germline CDR1 reads KGHSH; CDR2 reads LQKENI.

This clone was counted a few times. The J gene is TRBJ1-5, the V gene TRBV5-6; TRBD1 matches 7 bases. This CDR3 contains 17 residues. V dropped 2 bases and J dropped 1; count of bases not matched to a gene: 9. Germline values: CDR1 SGHDT, CDR2 YYEEEE. The CDR3 DNA sequence: TGTGCCAGCAGCTTCGCAGGGGGTATAGGCAGCAATCAGCCCCAGCATTTT. Translating gives CASSFAGGIGSNQPQHF.

Note on this clone: Other nucleotide sequences from this sample produce the same CDR3. V usage is TRBV7-9 and J usage is TRBJ1-1; no reliable D call. CDR3 length: 12 amino acids. V lost 5 bases, J lost 1 base, and 5 bases lay in between. Germline assignment: CDR1 SEHNR and CDR2 FQNEAQ (reference sequence). The DNA for the CDR3 is TGTGCCAGCAGCACCCCGAACACTGAAGCTTTCTTT. This codes for CASSTPNTEAFF. The full variable domain, in which reference TRBV7-9 and TRBJ1-1 provide the parts outside the CDR3, is DTGVSQNPRHKITKRGQNVTFRCDPISEHNRLYWYRQTLGQGPEFLTYFQNEAQLEKSRLLSDRFSAERPKGSFSTLEIQRTEQGDSAMYLCASSTPNTEAFFGQGTRLTVV.

The chain carries TRBV6-4 and TRBJ2-7, with TRBD2 identical over 9 bases. This CDR3 is 12 amino acids long. CDR1 MRHNA and CDR2 SNTAGT come from the germline V gene. V was pared by 11 bases and J by 2 bases, with 4 bases of the junction left unmatched. CDR3 residues: CAGRLAAYEQYF. The CDR3, as DNA: TGTGCCGGCCGACTAGCGGCCTACGAGCAGTACTTC.

This clone was observed a handful of times. A read error may produce the germline difference seen at one junction end. CDR3 residues: CASSLAPRGNRPQHF. The DNA of the CDR3 is TGTGCCAGCTCCCTGGCGCCCAGGGGGAATCGGCCCCAGCATTTT. The rearrangement uses TRBV18 and TRBJ1-5; 7 positions agree with TRBD1. Germline CDR1 is KGHSH and CDR2 is LQKENI. CDR3 size: 15 residues.

V gene TRBV6-5 combines with J gene TRBJ1-2; D unresolved. Deletions cut 10 bases from V and 6 bases from J, with 21 bases between. The CDR3 runs 14 residues. The V gene's germline CDR1 is MNHEY and CDR2 SVGAGI. The CDR3 DNA is TGTGCCACCACCCAGCAGTGGTTGGCCGATGGCTACACCTTC. This codes for CATTQQWLADGYTF.

The chain uses TRBV5-1 and TRBJ2-2; TRBD1 aligns across 7 bases. CDR3 length equals 14 residues. The V gene's germline CDR1 is SGHRS and CDR2 YFSETQ. The V segment lost 3 bases and the J segment 4 bases; nucleotides outside the gene matches: 3. The CDR3 spells CASSWGQSTGELFF. For the CDR3, the DNA is TGCGCCAGCAGCTGGGGACAGTCCACCGGGGAGCTGTTTTTT.

The CDR3 DNA reads as TGTGCCAGCGCCCAGGGGGAAAATGAGCAGTTCTTC. Translated, it gives CASAQGENEQFF. V gene TRBV2 combines with J gene TRBJ2-1; 7 bases map to TRBD1. CDR1 and CDR2 from the germline V gene are SNHLY and FYNNEI. V lost 8 bases to trimming and J lost 7 bases; unmatched junction nucleotides: 5. The CDR3 totals 12 residues.